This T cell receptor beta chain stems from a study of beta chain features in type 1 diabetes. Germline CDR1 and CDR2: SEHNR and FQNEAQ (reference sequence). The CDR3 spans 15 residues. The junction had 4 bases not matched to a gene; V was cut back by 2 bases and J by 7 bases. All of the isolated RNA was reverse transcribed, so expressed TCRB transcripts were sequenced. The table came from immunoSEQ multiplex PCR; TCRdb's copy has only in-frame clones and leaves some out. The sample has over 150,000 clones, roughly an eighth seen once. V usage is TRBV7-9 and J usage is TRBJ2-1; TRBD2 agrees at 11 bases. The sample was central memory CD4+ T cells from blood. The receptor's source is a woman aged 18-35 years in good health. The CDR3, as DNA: TGTGCCAGCAGCTTACGGGCTAGCGGGAGGAATGAGCAGTTCTTC. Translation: CASSLRASGRNEQFF. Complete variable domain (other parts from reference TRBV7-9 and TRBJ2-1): DTGVSQNPRHKITKRGQNVTFRCDPISEHNRLYWYRQTLGQGPEFLTYFQNEAQLEKSRLLSDRFSAERPKGSFSTLEIQRTEQGDSAMYLCASSLRASGRNEQFFGPGTRLTVL.